The next 10 T cell receptor beta chains were all read from a single sample in a study of tumor-infiltrating lymphocytes in oesophageal squamous cell carcinoma. From the PCR reads, TCRdb called clonotypes with MiXCR, one entry per CDR3 protein. Seen here are 9,500 to 13,000 distinct CDR3 sequences, about 61% observed once, and the top ten hold 30% to 40%. The sequenced sample was esophageal tumor tissue. The receptor set was obtained from a male donor with esophageal squamous cell carcinoma.

The gene calls are TRBV7-4 and TRBJ2-6; possibly TRBD2 for D (5 bases). The closer fit of TRBJ2-5 to the DNA end suggests the J call may be wrong. This CDR3 has 14 residues. In germline, CDR1 is SGHVT, CDR2 SQSDAQ. The CDR3 coding sequence is TGTGCCAGCAGCTTAGCGGGAGCCGGGGAGACCCAGTACTTC. This gives the protein CASSLAGAGETQYF.

J is TRBJ2-2 and V is TRBV28; D not certain. CDR3 length: 12 amino acids. CDR1 is MDHEN and CDR2 is SYDVKM in the germline V gene. V lost 5 bases to trimming and J lost 7 bases, with 8 bases between them. The CDR3 bases are TGTGCCAGCAGTAAGTTGCACGGGGAGCTGTTTTTT. Amino acids: CASSKLHGELFF.

This clonotype has a count of ten or more. The chain carries TRBV6-1 and TRBJ1-5; 8 bases fit TRBD1. Germline V lookup: CDR1 MNHNS, CDR2 SASEGT. Losses at the gene ends were 4 bases for V and 0 bases for J; bases not matched to a gene: 2. This CDR3 is 15 amino acids long. The chain's CDR3 is CASSAGGYSNQPQHF. In DNA, the CDR3 is TGTGCCAGCAGTGCAGGGGGCTATAGCAATCAGCCCCAGCATTTT.

In regard to this clonotype: It may be a read error: a sequence one base away is much more abundant. The chain uses TRBV7-9 and TRBJ2-1; D gene uncertain. Germline CDR1 SEHNR, CDR2 FQNEAQ (reference sequence). The CDR3 loop spans 11 amino acids. Trimming took off 5 bases at V and 3 bases at J, with 2 bases between the two ends. The CDR3 loop reads CASSDYNEQFF. The CDR3 DNA reads TGTGCCAGCAGCGACTACAATGAGCAGTTCTTC.

The CDR3 nucleotides are TGTGCCAGCAGCTACGGGGGACTAGAGGGCAATGAGCAGTTCTTC. Protein sequence: CASSYGGLEGNEQFF. The rearrangement uses TRBV7-3 and TRBJ2-7, with 8 bases identical to TRBD2. The J call is in doubt because the DNA end fits TRBJ2-1 better. From germline, CDR1 is SGHTA and CDR2 FQGTGA. The CDR3 is made up of 15 amino acids.

This clonotype has a handful of counts. V gene TRBV7-6 combines with J gene TRBJ2-7, with 9 nucleotides matching TRBD2. From germline, CDR1 is SGHVS and CDR2 FNYEAQ. With V trimmed by 6 bases and J by 3 bases, 6 bases remained unmatched. The CDR3 covers 14 residues. The DNA for the CDR3 is TGTGCCAGCAGTAATGCAGCGGGAGGCTACGAGCAGTACTTC. Amino acid sequence: CASSNAAGGYEQYF.

This clonotype is termed medium-sized (0.01 to 0.1%). V gene TRBV11-3 combines with J gene TRBJ2-3; D remains ambiguous. The CDR3 consists of 16 residues. Germline-derived CDR1 and CDR2 are SGHNT and YENEEA. The V end lost 3 bases, the J end lost 0 bases, and 13 bases lay between the germline ends. CDR3: CASSFSARTSTDTQYF. The CDR3 DNA reads as TGTGCCAGCAGCTTTTCTGCGAGAACTAGCACAGATACGCAGTATTTT. The full variable domain, its missing parts supplied by reference TRBV11-3 and TRBJ2-3, is EAGVVQSPRYKIIEKKQPVAFWCNPISGHNTLYWYLQNLGQGPELLIRYENEEAVDDSQLPKDRFSAERLKGVDSTLKIQPAELGDSAVYLCASSFSARTSTDTQYFGPGTRLTVL.

This clonotype appeared a few times. V and J are TRBV7-8 and TRBJ2-1; maybe TRBD1 (6 bases). The J call could be wrong; TRBJ2-7 is a better fit for the DNA end. The CDR3 runs 15 residues. Germline assignment: CDR1 SGHVS and CDR2 FQNEAQ. CDR3 nucleotides: TGTGCCAGCAGAAGCCTCCGGGACAAGGGGTACGAGCAGTACTTC. Its translation is CASRSLRDKGYEQYF.

The chain links TRBV10-1 to TRBJ2-5; no definite D call. The DNA end lines up better with TRBJ2-7; the J call may be wrong. The CDR3 runs to 13 residues. Germline lookup yields CDR1 WNHNN and CDR2 SYGVQD (reference sequence). This CDR3 is CASTTAGGHEQYF. As DNA, the CDR3 is TGCGCCAGCACTACAGCCGGCGGACACGAGCAGTACTTC.

Judged by abundance, this clonotype is medium-sized. This rearrangement joins TRBV28 to TRBJ1-2; D is unclear. Germline assignment: CDR1 MDHEN and CDR2 SYDVKM. The CDR3 consists of 16 residues. The germline V and J ends were trimmed by 2 bases and 2 bases, with 15 bases remaining between them. The CDR3 region is CASSLGGQDFNYGYTF. DNA for the CDR3: TGTGCCAGCAGTTTAGGTGGCCAGGATTTCAACTATGGCTACACCTTC.